These T cell receptor beta chains were read from a single sample in a study of blood T cell repertoires in COVID-19. TCRdb's copy holds only in-frame clones and misses some; the assay was immunoSEQ multiplex PCR. Of roughly 84,000 clones listed, around 80% are singletons. Sample: peripheral blood. Every receptor here comes from a woman aged 35 to 49 with active or convalescent COVID-19. CDR3s include the opening cysteine and the closing phenylalanine or tryptophan. A D gene is named only where the DNA matches it firmly. Size tells how often a clone was seen (once, few, many) or the class of an expanded clone, and some rows leave it out.

j_call d_call v_call clone_size cdr3_aa cdr3_nt
TRBJ2-1 NA TRBV12-5 NA CASRRVAAYYDEQFF TGTGCTAGTCGTCGGGTCGCCGCCTACTACGATGAGCAGTTCTTC
TRBJ1-6 NA TRBV5-1 NA CASSSGEGRYSPLHF TGCGCCAGCAGCTCAGGGGAGGGACGATATTCACCCCTCCACTTT
TRBJ1-5 TRBD1 TRBV2 few CASSTQGASNQPQHF TGTGCCAGCAGTACCCAGGGGGCCAGCAATCAGCCCCAGCATTTT
TRBJ1-5 TRBD1 TRBV18 NA CASSRDRGRGQPQHF TGTGCCAGCTCACGGGACAGGGGTCGTGGTCAGCCCCAGCATTTT
TRBJ2-1 TRBD1 TRBV13 many CASSPYGTGSYNEQFF TGTGCCAGCAGCCCCTATGGGACAGGGTCCTACAATGAGCAGTTCTTC
TRBJ2-2 NA TRBV15 NA CATSRDLPGLGELFF TGTGCCACCAGCAGAGATCTACCAGGCCTCGGGGAGCTGTTTTTT
TRBJ1-2 TRBD1 TRBV18 once CASSSTGGYYGYTF TGTGCCAGCTCGTCCACAGGGGGCTACTATGGCTACACCTTC
TRBJ1-1 NA TRBV4-3 NA CASSQDDQGTEAFF TGCGCCAGCAGCCAAGATGATCAGGGCACTGAAGCTTTCTTT
TRBJ2-5 TRBD2 TRBV28 once CASSTPSGSETQYF TGTGCCAGCAGCACCCCTAGCGGGAGTGAGACCCAGTACTTC
TRBJ2-7 TRBD2 TRBV12-3/TRBV12-4 few CASRSPGTTRQYF TGTGCCAGCAGATCCCCCGGGACTACAAGGCAGTACTTC
TRBJ2-1 NA TRBV6-2/TRBV6-3 NA CASSPRRTGTQSSYNEQFF TGTGCCAGCAGCCCCAGAAGAACAGGGACACAAAGCTCCTACAATGAGCAGTTCTTC
TRBJ2-4 TRBD2 TRBV7-2 NA CASSLGVTSGGRGNIQYF TGTGCCAGCAGCTTAGGGGTGACTAGCGGGGGAAGAGGCAACATTCAGTACTTC
TRBJ2-2 NA TRBV7-7 NA CASSLVAGPGELFF TGTGCCAGCAGCTTAGTTGCAGGGCCCGGGGAGCTGTTTTTT
TRBJ2-1 NA TRBV5-1 NA CASSPGSSYNEQFF TGCGCCAGCAGCCCGGGGAGCTCCTACAATGAGCAGTTCTTC
TRBJ1-2 TRBD1 TRBV4-3 NA CASSQWDREFDGYTF TGCGCCAGCAGCCAATGGGACAGGGAGTTTGATGGCTACACCTTC
TRBJ2-7 NA TRBV7-3 NA CARSLKIPSYEQYF TGTGCCAGGTCTTTAAAAATCCCCTCCTACGAGCAGTACTTC
TRBJ2-1 NA TRBV7-2 NA CASRQAPLASPYNEQFF TGTGCCAGCAGACAAGCCCCCCTAGCGTCGCCCTACAATGAGCAGTTCTTC
TRBJ1-5 TRBD1 TRBV28 NA CASIQGARNQPQHF TGTGCCAGCATTCAGGGGGCTCGCAATCAGCCCCAGCATTTT
TRBJ2-1 TRBD2 TRBV29-1 few CSVICREPGLAGVEQFF TGCAGCGTTATTTGTCGGGAACCGGGACTAGCGGGAGTTGAGCAGTTCTTC
TRBJ1-2 NA TRBV28 NA CASSRQYGYTF TGTGCCAGCAGCCGCCAGTATGGCTACACCTTC
TRBJ1-3 TRBD1 TRBV2 NA CASRTGSSGNTIYF TGTGCCAGTAGGACAGGTTCCTCTGGAAACACCATATATTTT
TRBJ1-1 NA TRBV30 NA CAWSRSGRGEAFF TGTGCCTGGAGTAGGTCAGGCAGGGGTGAAGCTTTCTTT
TRBJ2-1 NA TRBV18 NA CASSPPIAARQFF TGTGCCAGCTCACCGCCAATAGCGGCCAGGCAGTTCTTC
TRBJ2-5 TRBD1 TRBV24-1 NA CATSDWGRGLEETQYF TGTGCCACCAGTGATTGGGGCAGGGGGCTTGAGGAGACCCAGTACTTC
TRBJ1-1 NA TRBV19 NA CASKGQEFMNTEAFF TGTGCCAGTAAGGGGCAGGAGTTCATGAACACTGAAGCTTTCTTT
TRBJ1-4 NA TRBV6-6 NA CASSYGDEQGEKLFF TGTGCCAGCAGTTACGGGGACGAACAGGGAGAAAAACTGTTTTTT
TRBJ2-7 TRBD2 TRBV5-1 NA CASSRIAGGAYEQYF TGCGCCAGCAGCCGAATAGCGGGAGGGGCCTACGAGCAGTACTTC
TRBJ2-1 TRBD2 TRBV28 NA CASATGLAVNEQFF TGTGCCAGCGCAACGGGACTAGCGGTTAATGAGCAGTTCTTC
TRBJ2-5 TRBD1 TRBV5-1 NA CASSWGQGKETQYF TGCGCCAGCAGCTGGGGACAGGGGAAGGAGACCCAGTACTTC